This TCR beta chain was identified during a study of blood T cell repertoires in COVID-19. Study at large: Both acute and convalescent COVID-19 samples were obtained from the United States, Italy and Spain. Sources were T cells, B-cell-depleted T cells, or PBMCs; the material itself was cDNA or gDNA.

In the study's own analysis: Amplification from reference gene primers served as the basis for estimated nucleated cell counts. Profiled with immunoSEQ multiplex PCR; TCRdb holds only in-frame clones, not every one. V and J calls plus clone size are reproduced from that table; the DNA served to infer D and trimming. This sample has 73,000 or so clones, with approximately 92% found just once. This clone was counted once. This receptor was identified in a human donor with active COVID-19. The donor label of this sample is uncertain. The specimen was peripheral blood.

The CDR3 reads CASSVVGSGSLHEQYF. The CDR3 bases are TGTGCCAGCAGCGTAGTTGGTAGCGGGAGTCTCCACGAGCAGTACTTC. The V and J genes are TRBV9 and TRBJ2-7, with TRBD2 identical over 9 bases. The CDR3 consists of 16 residues. The ends lost 0 bases at V and 5 bases at J; junction bases unmatched: 9. Germline CDR1 and CDR2: SGDLS and YYNGEE.